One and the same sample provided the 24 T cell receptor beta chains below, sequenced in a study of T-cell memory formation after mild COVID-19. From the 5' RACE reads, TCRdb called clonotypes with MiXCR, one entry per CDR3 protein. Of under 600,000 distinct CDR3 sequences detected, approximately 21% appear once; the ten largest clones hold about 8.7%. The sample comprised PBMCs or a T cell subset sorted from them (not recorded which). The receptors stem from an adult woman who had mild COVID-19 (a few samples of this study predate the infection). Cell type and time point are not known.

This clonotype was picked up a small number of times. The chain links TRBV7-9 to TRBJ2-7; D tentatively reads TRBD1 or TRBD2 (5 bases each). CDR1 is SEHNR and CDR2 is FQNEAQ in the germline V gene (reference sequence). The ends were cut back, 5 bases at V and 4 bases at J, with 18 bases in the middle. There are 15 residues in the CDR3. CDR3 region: CASSPPVGVIYEQYF. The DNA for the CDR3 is TGTGCCAGCAGCCCCCCCGTGGGGGTGATTTACGAGCAGTACTTC.

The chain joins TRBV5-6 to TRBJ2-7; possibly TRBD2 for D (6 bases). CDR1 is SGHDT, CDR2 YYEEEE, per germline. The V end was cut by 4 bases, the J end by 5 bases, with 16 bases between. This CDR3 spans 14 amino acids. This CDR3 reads CASSPDGRSHEQYF. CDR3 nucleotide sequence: TGTGCCAGCAGCCCCGACGGGAGAAGCCACGAGCAGTACTTC. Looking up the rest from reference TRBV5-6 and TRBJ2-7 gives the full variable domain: DAGVTQSPTHLIKTRGQQVTLRCSPKSGHDTVSWYQQALGQGPQFIFQYYEEEERQRGNFPDRFSGHQFPNYSSELNVNALLLGDSALYLCASSPDGRSHEQYFGPGTRLTVT.

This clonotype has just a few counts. The CDR3 coding sequence is TGTGCCAGCAGTTTGAGGGGACAGACCGAAAGTCCCCTCCACTTT. The encoded protein is CASSLRGQTESPLHF. The V and J genes are TRBV27 and TRBJ1-6; 7 nucleotides line up with TRBD1. The V gene's germline CDR1 is MNHEY and CDR2 SMNVEV (reference sequence). Germline trimming cut 3 bases from V and 13 bases from J; bases unmatched to any gene: 12. There are 15 residues in the CDR3.

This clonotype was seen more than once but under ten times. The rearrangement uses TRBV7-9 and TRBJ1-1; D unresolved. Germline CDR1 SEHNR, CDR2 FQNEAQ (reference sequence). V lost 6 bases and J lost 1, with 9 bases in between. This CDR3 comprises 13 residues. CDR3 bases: TGTGCCAGCAGGCAAGAAGAGAACACTGAAGCTTTCTTT. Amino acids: CASRQEENTEAFF.

DNA of the CDR3: TGTGCCAGCAGCTCGGGGGGCAGGGGAGAGACCCAGTACTTC. It specifies CASSSGGRGETQYF. This chain connects TRBV7-9 to TRBJ2-5, with TRBD2 as a possible D gene (7 bases). Germline CDR1 and CDR2: SEHNR and FQNEAQ (reference sequence). Trimming took off 4 bases at V and 4 bases at J, with 13 bases between the two ends. The length of the CDR3 is 14 residues.

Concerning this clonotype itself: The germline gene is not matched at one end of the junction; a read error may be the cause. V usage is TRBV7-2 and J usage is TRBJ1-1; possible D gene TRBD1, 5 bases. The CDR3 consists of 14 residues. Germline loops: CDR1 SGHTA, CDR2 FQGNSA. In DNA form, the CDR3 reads TGTGCCAGCAGACAGCCATGGGGGAACGCTGAAGCTTTCTTT. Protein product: CASRQPWGNAEAFF.

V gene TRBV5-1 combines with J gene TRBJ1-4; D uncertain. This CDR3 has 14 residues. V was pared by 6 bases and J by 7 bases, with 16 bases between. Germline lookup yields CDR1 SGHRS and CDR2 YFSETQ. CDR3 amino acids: CASTSPRSREKLFF. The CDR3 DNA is TGCGCCAGCACCTCCCCCAGGTCGCGTGAAAAACTGTTTTTT. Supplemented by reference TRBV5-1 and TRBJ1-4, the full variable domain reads KAGVTQTPRYLIKTRGQQVTLSCSPISGHRSVSWYQQTPGQGLQFLFEYFSETQRNKGNFPGRFSGRQFSNSRSEMNVSTLELGDSALYLCASTSPRSREKLFFGSGTQLSVL.

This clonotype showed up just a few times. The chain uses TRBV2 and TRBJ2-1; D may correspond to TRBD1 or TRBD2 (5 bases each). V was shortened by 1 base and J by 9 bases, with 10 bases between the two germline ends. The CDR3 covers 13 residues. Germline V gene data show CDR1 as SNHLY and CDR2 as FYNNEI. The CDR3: CASSEDVGGEQFF. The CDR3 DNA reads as TGTGCCAGCAGTGAAGACGTTGGGGGTGAGCAGTTCTTC.

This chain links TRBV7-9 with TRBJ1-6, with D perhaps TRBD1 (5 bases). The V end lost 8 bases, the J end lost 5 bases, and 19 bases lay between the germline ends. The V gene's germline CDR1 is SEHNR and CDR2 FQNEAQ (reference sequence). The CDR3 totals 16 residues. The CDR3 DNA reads TGTGCCAGCTCCGGTAGGCAGGGTGTAGATAATTCACCCCTCCACTTT. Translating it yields CASSGRQGVDNSPLHF.

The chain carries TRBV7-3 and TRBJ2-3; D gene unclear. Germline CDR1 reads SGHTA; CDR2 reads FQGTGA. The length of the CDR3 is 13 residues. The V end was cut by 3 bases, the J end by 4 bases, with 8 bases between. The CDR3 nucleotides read TGTGCCAGCAGCTTCCTCGGATCAGATACGCAGTATTTT. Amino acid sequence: CASSFLGSDTQYF.

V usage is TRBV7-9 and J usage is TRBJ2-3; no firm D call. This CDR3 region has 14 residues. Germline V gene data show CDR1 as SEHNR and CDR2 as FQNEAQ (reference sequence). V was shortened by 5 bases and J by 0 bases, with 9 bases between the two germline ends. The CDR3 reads CASSTKESTDTQYF. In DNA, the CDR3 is TGTGCCAGCAGCACCAAGGAGAGCACAGATACGCAGTATTTT.

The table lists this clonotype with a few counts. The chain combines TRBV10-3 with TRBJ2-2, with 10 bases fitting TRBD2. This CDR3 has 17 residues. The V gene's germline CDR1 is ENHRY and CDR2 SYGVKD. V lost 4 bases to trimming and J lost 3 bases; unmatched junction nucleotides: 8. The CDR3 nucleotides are TGTGCCATCAGTGGGGCGAAGACTAGCGGGTACACCGGGGAGCTGTTTTTT. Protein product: CAISGAKTSGYTGELFF.

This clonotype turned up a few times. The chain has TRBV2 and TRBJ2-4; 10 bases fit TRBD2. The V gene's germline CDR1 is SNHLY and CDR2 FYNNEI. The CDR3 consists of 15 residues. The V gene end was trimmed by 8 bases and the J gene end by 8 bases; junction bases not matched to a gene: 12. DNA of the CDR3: TGTGCCAGCGGGATCTCTGAAGCGGGAGGGGACATTCAGTACTTC. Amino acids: CASGISEAGGDIQYF. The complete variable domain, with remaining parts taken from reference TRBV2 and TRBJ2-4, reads EPEVTQTPSHQVTQMGQEVILRCVPISNHLYFYWYRQILGQKVEFLVSFYNNEISEKSEIFDDQFSVERPDGSNFTLKIRSTKLEDSAMYFCASGISEAGGDIQYFGAGTRLSVL.

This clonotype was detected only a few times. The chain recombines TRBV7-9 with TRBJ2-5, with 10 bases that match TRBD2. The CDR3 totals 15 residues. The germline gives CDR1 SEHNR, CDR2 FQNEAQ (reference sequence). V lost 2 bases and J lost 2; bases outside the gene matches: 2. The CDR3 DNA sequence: TGTGCCAGCAGCTTACCACTAGCGGGGCAAGAGACCCAGTACTTC. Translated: CASSLPLAGQETQYF.

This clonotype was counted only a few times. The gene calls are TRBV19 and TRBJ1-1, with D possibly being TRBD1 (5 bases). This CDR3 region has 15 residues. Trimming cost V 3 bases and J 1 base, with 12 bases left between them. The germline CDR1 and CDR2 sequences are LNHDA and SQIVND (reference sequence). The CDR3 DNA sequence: TGTGCCAGTAGTATCCCCGGCGGGGGGAACACTGAAGCTTTCTTT. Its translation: CASSIPGGGNTEAFF.

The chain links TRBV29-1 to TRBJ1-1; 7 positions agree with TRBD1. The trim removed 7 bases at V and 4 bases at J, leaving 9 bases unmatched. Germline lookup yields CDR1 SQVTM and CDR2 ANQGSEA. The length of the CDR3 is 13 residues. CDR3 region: CSALRQGSTEAFF. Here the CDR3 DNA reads TGCAGCGCCCTAAGACAGGGTAGCACTGAAGCTTTCTTT.

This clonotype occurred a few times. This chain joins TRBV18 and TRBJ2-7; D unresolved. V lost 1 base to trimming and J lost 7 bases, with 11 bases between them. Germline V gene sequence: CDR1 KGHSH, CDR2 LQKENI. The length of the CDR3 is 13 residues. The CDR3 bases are TGTGCCAGCTCACCACGTAGTAGGTGGGAGCAGTACTTC. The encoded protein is CASSPRSRWEQYF.

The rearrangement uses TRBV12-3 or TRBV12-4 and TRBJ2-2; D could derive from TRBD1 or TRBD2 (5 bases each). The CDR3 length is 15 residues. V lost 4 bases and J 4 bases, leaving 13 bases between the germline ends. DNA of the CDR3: TGTGCCAGCAGTTATCGGGGCAGCGGCACCGGGGAGCTGTTTTTT. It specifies CASSYRGSGTGELFF.

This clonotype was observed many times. The CDR3 nucleotides are TGTGCCAGCAGCTTAGTTGTGGGACTAGCGGGGGGCCTCTCCTACAATGAGCAGTTCTTC. Its translation is CASSLVVGLAGGLSYNEQFF. V gene TRBV7-8 combines with J gene TRBJ2-1; 15 bases align to TRBD2. Germline CDR1 reads SGHVS; CDR2 reads FQNEAQ. The CDR3 covers 20 residues. Trimming removed 1 base from V and 0 bases from J; junction bases left unmatched: 7.

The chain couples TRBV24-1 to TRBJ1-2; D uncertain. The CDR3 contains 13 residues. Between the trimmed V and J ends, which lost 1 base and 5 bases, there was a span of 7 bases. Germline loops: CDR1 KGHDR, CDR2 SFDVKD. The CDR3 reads CATSDFLGYGYTF. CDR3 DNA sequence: TGTGCCACCAGTGATTTTCTCGGGTATGGCTACACCTTC.

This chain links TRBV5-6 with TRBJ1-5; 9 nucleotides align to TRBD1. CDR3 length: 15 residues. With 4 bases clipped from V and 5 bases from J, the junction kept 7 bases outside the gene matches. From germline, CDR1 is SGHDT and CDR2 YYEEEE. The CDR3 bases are TGTGCCAGCAGCCGCCGGGACAGGGTTTATCAGCCCCAGCATTTT. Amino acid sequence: CASSRRDRVYQPQHF.

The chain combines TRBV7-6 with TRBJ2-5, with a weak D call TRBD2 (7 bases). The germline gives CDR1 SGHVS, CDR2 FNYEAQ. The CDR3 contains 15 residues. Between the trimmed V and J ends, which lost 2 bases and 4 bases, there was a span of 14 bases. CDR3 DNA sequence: TGTGCCAGCAGCTTACGTGAAGGGGGGGCAGAGACCCAGTACTTC. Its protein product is CASSLREGGAETQYF.

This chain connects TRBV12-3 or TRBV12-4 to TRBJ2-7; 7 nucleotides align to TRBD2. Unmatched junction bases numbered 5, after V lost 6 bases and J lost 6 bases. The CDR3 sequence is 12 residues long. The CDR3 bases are TGTGCCAGCAGCCCTGGACTAGGCGAGCAGTACTTC. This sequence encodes CASSPGLGEQYF.

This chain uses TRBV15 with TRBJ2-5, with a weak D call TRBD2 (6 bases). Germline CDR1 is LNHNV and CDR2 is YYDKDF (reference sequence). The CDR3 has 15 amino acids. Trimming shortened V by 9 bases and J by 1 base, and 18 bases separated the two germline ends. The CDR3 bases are TGTGCCACTAGCTCCGGCGGGACGGGCCAAGAGACCCAGTACTTC. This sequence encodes CATSSGGTGQETQYF.